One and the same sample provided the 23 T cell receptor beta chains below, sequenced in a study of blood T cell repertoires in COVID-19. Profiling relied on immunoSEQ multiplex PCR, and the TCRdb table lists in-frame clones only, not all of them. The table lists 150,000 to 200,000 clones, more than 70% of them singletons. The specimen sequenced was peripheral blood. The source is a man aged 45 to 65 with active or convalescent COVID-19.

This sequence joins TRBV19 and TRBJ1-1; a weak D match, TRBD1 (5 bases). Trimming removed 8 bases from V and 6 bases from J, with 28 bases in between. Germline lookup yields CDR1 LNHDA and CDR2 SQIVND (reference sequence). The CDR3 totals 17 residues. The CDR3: CASPGLEGRTLNAEAFF. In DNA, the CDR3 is TGTGCCAGTCCCGGGTTGGAGGGGCGAACACTAAACGCTGAAGCTTTCTTT.

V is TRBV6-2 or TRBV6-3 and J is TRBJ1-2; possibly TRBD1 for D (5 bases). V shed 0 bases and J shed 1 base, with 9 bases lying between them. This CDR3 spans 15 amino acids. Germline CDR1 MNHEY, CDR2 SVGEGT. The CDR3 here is CASSYSPTDNYGYTF. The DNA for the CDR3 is TGTGCCAGCAGTTACTCCCCGACAGATAACTATGGCTACACCTTC.

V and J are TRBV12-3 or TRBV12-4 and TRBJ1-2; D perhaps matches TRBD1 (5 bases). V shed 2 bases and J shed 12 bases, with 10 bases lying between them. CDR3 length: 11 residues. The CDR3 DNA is TGTGCCAGCAGTTTAAGGGGCAGCGACACCTTC. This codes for CASSLRGSDTF.

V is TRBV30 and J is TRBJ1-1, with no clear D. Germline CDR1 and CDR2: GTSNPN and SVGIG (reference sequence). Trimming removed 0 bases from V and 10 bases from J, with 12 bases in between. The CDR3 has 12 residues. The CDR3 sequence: CAWSVSQTGAFF. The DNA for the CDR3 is TGTGCCTGGAGTGTAAGTCAAACCGGAGCTTTCTTT.

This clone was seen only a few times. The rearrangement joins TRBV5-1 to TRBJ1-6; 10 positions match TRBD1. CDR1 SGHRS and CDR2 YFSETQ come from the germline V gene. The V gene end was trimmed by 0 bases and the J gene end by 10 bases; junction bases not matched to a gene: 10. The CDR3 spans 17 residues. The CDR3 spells CASSLGGGTGAKSPLHF. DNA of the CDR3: TGCGCCAGCAGCTTGGGAGGAGGGACAGGGGCTAAATCACCCCTCCACTTT.

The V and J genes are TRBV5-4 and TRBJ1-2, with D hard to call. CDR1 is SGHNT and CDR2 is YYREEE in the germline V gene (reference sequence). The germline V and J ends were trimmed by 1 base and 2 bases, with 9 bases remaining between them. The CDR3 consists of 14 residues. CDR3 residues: CASSLPSGNYGYTF. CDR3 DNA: TGTGCCAGCAGCTTGCCGTCAGGCAACTATGGCTACACCTTC.

The CDR3 DNA is TGTGCCAGCAGTTACTCGACTCGTTGGTCTAGCGGGAGAGTGACAGATACGCAGTATTTT. This translates into CASSYSTRWSSGRVTDTQYF. V is TRBV6-2 or TRBV6-3 and J is TRBJ2-3; TRBD2 agrees at 10 bases. V shed 0 bases, J shed 3 bases, and the junction held 15 bases outside the gene matches. Germline CDR1 is MNHEY and CDR2 is SVGEGT. CDR3 size: 20 residues.

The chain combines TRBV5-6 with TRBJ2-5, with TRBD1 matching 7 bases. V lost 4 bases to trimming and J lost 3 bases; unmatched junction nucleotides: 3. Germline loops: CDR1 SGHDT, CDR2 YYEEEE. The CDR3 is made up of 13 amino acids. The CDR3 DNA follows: TGTGCCAGCAGCCTCGGGACAGAAGAGACCCAGTACTTC. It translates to CASSLGTEETQYF.

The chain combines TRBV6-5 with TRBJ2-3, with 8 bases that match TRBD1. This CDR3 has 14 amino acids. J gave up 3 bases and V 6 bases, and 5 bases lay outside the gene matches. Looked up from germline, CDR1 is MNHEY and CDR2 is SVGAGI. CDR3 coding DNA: TGTGCCAGCAGCGTGAACAGGGGGACAGATACGCAGTATTTT. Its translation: CASSVNRGTDTQYF.

CDR3 amino acids: CASSQGLAFNNEQFF. The CDR3 coding sequence is TGTGCCAGCAGCCAGGGACTAGCATTTAACAATGAGCAGTTCTTC. The chain carries TRBV14 and TRBJ2-1; 9 positions match TRBD2. This CDR3 is built from 15 residues. The germline V gene encodes CDR1 SGHDN and CDR2 FVKESK. V shed 3 bases, J shed 5 bases, and the junction held 5 bases outside the gene matches. Full variable domain (missing parts from reference TRBV14 and TRBJ2-1): EAGVTQFPSHSVIEKGQTVTLRCDPISGHDNLYWYRRVMGKEIKFLLHFVKESKQDESGMPNNRFLAERTGGTYSTLKVQPAELEDSGVYFCASSQGLAFNNEQFFGPGTRLTVL.

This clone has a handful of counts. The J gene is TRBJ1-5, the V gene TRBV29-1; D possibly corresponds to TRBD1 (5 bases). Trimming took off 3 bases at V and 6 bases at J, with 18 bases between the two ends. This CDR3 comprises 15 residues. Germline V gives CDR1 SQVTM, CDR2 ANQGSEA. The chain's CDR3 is CSVEGPGSPSQPQHF. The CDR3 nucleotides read TGCAGCGTTGAGGGCCCAGGGTCCCCCAGTCAGCCCCAGCATTTT.

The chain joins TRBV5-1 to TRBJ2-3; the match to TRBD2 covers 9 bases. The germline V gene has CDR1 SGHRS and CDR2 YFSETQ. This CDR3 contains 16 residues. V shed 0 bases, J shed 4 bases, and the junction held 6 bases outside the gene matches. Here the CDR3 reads CASSLGRGGVADTQYF. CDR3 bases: TGCGCCAGCAGCTTGGGGCGCGGGGGGGTGGCAGATACGCAGTATTTT.

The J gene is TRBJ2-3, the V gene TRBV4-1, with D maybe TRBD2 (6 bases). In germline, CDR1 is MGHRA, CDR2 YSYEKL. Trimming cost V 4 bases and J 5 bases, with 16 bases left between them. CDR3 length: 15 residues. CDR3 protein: CASSLQEGSGDTQYF. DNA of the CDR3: TGCGCCAGCAGCCTGCAGGAGGGCTCGGGAGATACGCAGTATTTT.

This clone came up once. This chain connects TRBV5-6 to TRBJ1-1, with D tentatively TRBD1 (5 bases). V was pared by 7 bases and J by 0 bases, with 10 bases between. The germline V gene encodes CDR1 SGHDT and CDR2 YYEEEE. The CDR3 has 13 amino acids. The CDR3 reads CASLRGLNTEAFF. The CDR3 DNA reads TGTGCCAGCCTCCGGGGGTTGAACACTGAAGCTTTCTTT.

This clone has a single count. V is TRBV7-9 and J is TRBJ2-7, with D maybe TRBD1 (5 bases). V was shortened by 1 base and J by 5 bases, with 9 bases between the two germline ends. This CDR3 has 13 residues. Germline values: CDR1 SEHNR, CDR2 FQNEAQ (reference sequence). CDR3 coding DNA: TGTGCCAGCAGCTTAGGGGGCTGGGACGAGCAGTACTTC. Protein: CASSLGGWDEQYF.

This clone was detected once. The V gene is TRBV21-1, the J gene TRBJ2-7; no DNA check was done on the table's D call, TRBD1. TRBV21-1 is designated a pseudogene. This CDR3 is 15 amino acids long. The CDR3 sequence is CASSKEDRPTIEQYF. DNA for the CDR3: TGTGCCAGCAGCAAAGAAGACAGACCAACTATAGAGCAGTACTTC.

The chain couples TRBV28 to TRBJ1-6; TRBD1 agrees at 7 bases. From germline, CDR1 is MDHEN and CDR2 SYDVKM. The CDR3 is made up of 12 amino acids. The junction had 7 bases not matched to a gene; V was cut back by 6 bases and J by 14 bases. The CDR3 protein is CASRTGDFTLHF. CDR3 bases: TGTGCCAGCAGAACAGGGGATTTCACCCTCCACTTT.

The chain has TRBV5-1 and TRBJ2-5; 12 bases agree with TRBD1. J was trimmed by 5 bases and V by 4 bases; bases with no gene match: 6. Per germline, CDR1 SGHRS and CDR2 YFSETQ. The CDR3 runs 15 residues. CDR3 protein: CASSQGTGGAETQYF. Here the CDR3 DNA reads TGCGCCAGCAGCCAGGGGACAGGGGGCGCGGAGACCCAGTACTTC. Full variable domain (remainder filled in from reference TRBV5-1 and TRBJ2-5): KAGVTQTPRYLIKTRGQQVTLSCSPISGHRSVSWYQQTPGQGLQFLFEYFSETQRNKGNFPGRFSGRQFSNSRSEMNVSTLELGDSALYLCASSQGTGGAETQYFGPGTRLLVL.

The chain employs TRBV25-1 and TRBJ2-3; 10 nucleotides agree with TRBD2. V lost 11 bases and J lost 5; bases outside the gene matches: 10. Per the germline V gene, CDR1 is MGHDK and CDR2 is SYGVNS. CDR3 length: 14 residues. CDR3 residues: CAGSAGGPVDTQYF. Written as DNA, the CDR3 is TGTGCCGGATCAGCGGGGGGGCCGGTAGATACGCAGTATTTT.

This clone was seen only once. The CDR3 spells CASSILAGGTDTQYF. The CDR3 DNA reads as TGTGCCAGTAGTATACTAGCGGGAGGGACAGATACGCAGTATTTT. The chain uses TRBV19 and TRBJ2-3; 12 bases map to TRBD2. This CDR3 has 15 residues. Trimming at V came to 2 bases and at J to 3 bases, leaving 0 bases not matched to a gene. CDR1 and CDR2 from the germline V gene are LNHDA and SQIVND (reference sequence).

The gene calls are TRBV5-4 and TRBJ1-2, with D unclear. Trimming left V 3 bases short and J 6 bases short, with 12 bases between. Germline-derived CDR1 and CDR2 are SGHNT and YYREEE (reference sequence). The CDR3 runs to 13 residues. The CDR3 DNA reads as TGTGCCAGCAGCTCCAGGAACTGGGATGGCTACACCTTC. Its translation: CASSSRNWDGYTF. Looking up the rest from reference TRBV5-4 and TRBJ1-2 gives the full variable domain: ETGVTQSPTHLIKTRGQQVTLRCSSQSGHNTVSWYQQALGQGPQFIFQYYREEENGRGNFPPRFSGLQFPNYSSELNVNALELDDSALYLCASSSRNWDGYTFGSGTRLTVV.

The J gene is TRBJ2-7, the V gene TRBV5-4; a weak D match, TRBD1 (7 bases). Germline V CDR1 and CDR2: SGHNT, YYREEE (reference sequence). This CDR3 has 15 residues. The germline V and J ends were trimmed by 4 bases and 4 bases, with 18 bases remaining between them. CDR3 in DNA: TGTGCCAGCAGCCTTGGAGGGGGCAAGAGGTACGAGCAGTACTTC. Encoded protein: CASSLGGGKRYEQYF.

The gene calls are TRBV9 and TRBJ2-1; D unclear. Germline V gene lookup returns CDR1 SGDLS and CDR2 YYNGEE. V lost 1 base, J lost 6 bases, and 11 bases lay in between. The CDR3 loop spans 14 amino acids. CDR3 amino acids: CASSVQTNGNEQFF. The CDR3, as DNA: TGTGCCAGCAGCGTACAGACAAACGGCAATGAGCAGTTCTTC.